Listed here are 21 T cell receptor beta chains from one sample, sequenced in a study of CD4+ T cells in melanoma. Profiled with immunoSEQ multiplex PCR; TCRdb holds only in-frame clones, not every one. The sample has about 55,000 clones; more than 60% are singletons. The sequencing sample was made of tumor tissue. These TCRs come from a human donor with melanoma.

This clone was observed a handful of times. The gene calls are TRBV29-1 and TRBJ2-5; D remains ambiguous. Germline assignment: CDR1 SQVTM and CDR2 ANQGSEA. V was cut by 0 bases and J by 5 bases, with 10 bases left in between. The CDR3 has 13 residues. Written as DNA, the CDR3 is TGCAGCGTTGAAGAGTCAGGTTGGGAGACCCAGTACTTC. This translates into CSVEESGWETQYF.

The CDR3 DNA sequence: TGTGCCAGCAGCCACTTACAGGGTGAGGACTATGGCTACACCTTC. It is translated as CASSHLQGEDYGYTF. The chain carries TRBV7-9 and TRBJ1-2; D perhaps matches TRBD1 (6 bases). Germline CDR1 SEHNR, CDR2 FQNEAQ (reference sequence). The V gene lost 5 bases and the J gene lost 3 bases, with 16 bases spanning the gap. There are 15 residues in the CDR3.

V usage is TRBV6-5 and J usage is TRBJ1-2; D is ambiguous. Per the germline V gene, CDR1 is MNHEY and CDR2 is SVGAGI. The CDR3 contains 13 residues. Trimming cost V 8 bases and J 8 bases, with 18 bases left between them. The CDR3 region is CASCARLGHGYTF. Written as DNA, the CDR3 is TGTGCCAGCTGCGCAAGGTTGGGTCACGGCTACACCTTC.

V gene TRBV5-4 combines with J gene TRBJ1-2; D unclear. Germline-derived CDR1 and CDR2 are SGHNT and YYREEE (reference sequence). With 4 bases removed from V and 4 bases from J, the gap between germline ends came to 11 bases. CDR3 length: 13 residues. CDR3 in amino acids: CASSVGVSYGYTF. The CDR3 bases are TGTGCCAGCAGCGTTGGGGTGAGCTATGGCTACACCTTC.

CDR3 region: CASSVGSGGRTYEQYF. CDR3 coding DNA: TGTGCCAGCAGCGTAGGATCAGGGGGCCGCACCTACGAGCAGTACTTC. This chain links TRBV9 with TRBJ2-7; 8 nucleotides align to TRBD1. The V segment lost 0 bases and the J segment 2 bases; nucleotides outside the gene matches: 7. The length of the CDR3 is 16 residues. Germline V gene data show CDR1 as SGDLS and CDR2 as YYNGEE.

The chain joins TRBV7-2 to TRBJ1-3; 7 bases are a match to TRBD1. This CDR3 is 17 amino acids long. The junction had 6 bases not matched to a gene; V was cut back by 1 base and J by 0 bases. Germline V gives CDR1 SGHTA, CDR2 FQGNSA. CDR3 protein: CASSLVPGQSSGNTIYF. The CDR3 nucleotides are TGTGCCAGCAGCTTAGTCCCGGGACAGAGCTCTGGAAACACCATATATTTT.

This clone occurred many times. The rearrangement links TRBV6-5 to TRBJ2-7, with D uncertain. This CDR3 has 11 residues. V was cut by 5 bases and J by 6 bases, with 8 bases left in between. Looked up from germline, CDR1 is MNHEY and CDR2 is SVGAGI. CDR3 in amino acids: CASSTNSEQYF. The CDR3 coding sequence is TGTGCCAGCAGTACGAATAGCGAGCAGTACTTC.

This chain joins TRBV28 and TRBJ2-3; no reliable D call. The ends were cut back, 4 bases at V and 0 bases at J, with 2 bases in the middle. Germline V gene lookup returns CDR1 MDHEN and CDR2 SYDVKM. The CDR3 contains 12 residues. CDR3: CASSYSTDTQYF. The CDR3 bases are TGTGCCAGCAGTTACAGCACAGATACGCAGTATTTT.

The chain joins TRBV19 to TRBJ1-5, with D unresolved. The CDR3 covers 19 residues. V dropped 6 bases and J dropped 0 bases, with 24 bases sitting between them. CDR1 is LNHDA and CDR2 is SQIVND in the germline V gene (reference sequence). CDR3 DNA sequence: TGTGCCAGTAGACTCCGTTTTACATGGGCGAGGGATAGCAATCAGCCCCAGCATTTT. Its translation is CASRLRFTWARDSNQPQHF.

The V call is TRBV6-5, the J call TRBJ1-2; possibly TRBD1 for D (5 bases). V was cut by 0 bases and J by 4 bases, with 9 bases left in between. The length of the CDR3 is 14 residues. Germline lookup yields CDR1 MNHEY and CDR2 SVGAGI. CDR3 region: CASSYSQGGYGYTF. The DNA of the CDR3 is TGTGCCAGCAGTTACTCCCAGGGTGGCTATGGCTACACCTTC.

The rearrangement links TRBV5-1 to TRBJ1-2; D perhaps matches TRBD1 (6 bases). Germline assignment: CDR1 SGHRS and CDR2 YFSETQ. The CDR3 covers 16 residues. V was clipped by 4 bases and J by 0 bases, with 16 bases between them. This CDR3 is CASSEAYRDSNYGYTF. As DNA, the CDR3 is TGCGCCAGCAGCGAGGCATACAGGGATTCTAACTATGGCTACACCTTC.

The genes are TRBV27 and TRBJ2-3, with D perhaps TRBD1 (6 bases). Trimming pared 6 bases from V and 2 bases from J, leaving 12 bases between. The CDR3 is 14 residues long. Germline V gene data show CDR1 as MNHEY and CDR2 as SMNVEV (reference sequence). In nucleotides, the CDR3 is TGTGCCAGCAGAAACACAGGGATCACAGATACGCAGTATTTT. Translation gives CASRNTGITDTQYF.

The chain recombines TRBV5-8 with TRBJ2-3; 8 bases are shared with TRBD1. With V trimmed by 3 bases and J by 0 bases, 9 bases remained unmatched. Per the germline V gene, CDR1 is SGHTS and CDR2 is YDEGEE. CDR3 length: 17 residues. The CDR3 here is CASSSGVTGVSTDTQYF. DNA of the CDR3: TGTGCCAGCAGCTCTGGTGTGACAGGGGTTAGCACAGATACGCAGTATTTT.

This clone was found a few times. The gene calls are TRBV29-1 and TRBJ1-1; no reliable D call. Trimming cost V 7 bases and J 1 base, with 7 bases left between them. The CDR3 covers 11 residues. Germline lookup yields CDR1 SQVTM and CDR2 ANQGSEA. CDR3 sequence: CSASSNTEAFF. The DNA for the CDR3 is TGCAGCGCATCTTCGAACACTGAAGCTTTCTTT.

V and J are TRBV28 and TRBJ2-1; 13 nucleotides match TRBD2. With V trimmed by 5 bases and J by 0 bases, 10 bases remained unmatched. CDR1 is MDHEN and CDR2 is SYDVKM in the germline V gene. The CDR3 extends over 19 amino acids. The CDR3: CASSTGTSGTFSSYNEQFF. CDR3 nucleotide sequence: TGTGCCAGCAGTACAGGGACTAGCGGGACCTTTAGCTCCTACAATGAGCAGTTCTTC.

This chain links TRBV27 with TRBJ1-1; 9 bases line up with TRBD1. Germline assignment: CDR1 MNHEY and CDR2 SMNVEV (reference sequence). The CDR3 consists of 16 residues. Trimming took 6 bases from V and 1 from J; bases not matched to a gene: 9. This CDR3 is CASSLLPGQGNTEAFF. The CDR3 DNA is TGTGCCAGCAGCCTTCTACCGGGACAGGGGAACACTGAAGCTTTCTTT.

This clone was recorded only once. The missing conserved phenylalanine or tryptophan at the end of this CDR3 makes a read error likely. The chain uses TRBV4-3 and TRBJ1-6; D not resolved. CDR1 and CDR2 from the germline V gene are LGHNA and YSLEER. This CDR3 is built from 13 residues. Trimming removed 0 bases from V and 14 bases from J, with 11 bases in between. For the CDR3, the DNA is TGCGCCAGCAGCCAAGATCGGGAGCGGGCCCTCCACCTT. It translates to CASSQDRERALHL.

The rearrangement links TRBV7-8 to TRBJ2-3, with TRBD1 matching over 9 bases. The length of the CDR3 is 18 residues. The V segment lost 5 bases and the J segment 2 bases; nucleotides outside the gene matches: 14. The germline CDR1 and CDR2 sequences are SGHVS and FQNEAQ. The CDR3 bases are TGTGCCAGCAGCCGTCCGGTCACCGGGACAGGGACCACAGATACGCAGTATTTT. Protein: CASSRPVTGTGTTDTQYF. The whole variable domain, remainder taken from reference TRBV7-8 and TRBJ2-3, is GAGVSQSPRYKVAKRGQDVALRCDPISGHVSLFWYQQALGQGPEFLTYFQNEAQLDKSGLPSDRFFAERPEGSVSTLKIQRTQQEDSAVYLCASSRPVTGTGTTDTQYFGPGTRLTVL.

The chain recombines TRBV10-3 with TRBJ2-7; no firm D call. With 3 bases removed from V and 0 bases from J, the gap between germline ends came to 6 bases. Germline-derived CDR1 and CDR2 are ENHRY and SYGVKD. CDR3 length: 13 residues. Written as DNA, the CDR3 is TGTGCCATCAGTGATATAGTCTCCTACGAGCAGTACTTC. Translating gives CAISDIVSYEQYF.

The chain employs TRBV28 and TRBJ1-1; weak D call: TRBD1 (6 bases). Germline V lookup: CDR1 MDHEN, CDR2 SYDVKM. V gave up 3 bases and J gave up 8 bases, with 19 bases separating them. The CDR3 runs to 15 residues. The CDR3 region has the DNA TGTGCCAGCAGTTTGGACAGAGGAGTGGGGAGGGAAGCTTTCTTT. This translates into CASSLDRGVGREAFF.

This rearrangement joins TRBV4-3 to TRBJ1-6; D gene unclear. Germline CDR1 and CDR2: LGHNA and YSLEER. Trimming pared 3 bases from V and 4 bases from J, leaving 7 bases between. The CDR3 extends over 14 amino acids. The CDR3 loop reads CASSHGSYNSPLHF. The CDR3 nucleotides are TGCGCCAGCAGCCACGGGTCTTATAATTCACCCCTCCACTTT.